The following is a T cell receptor beta chain sequence with its context. What it binds is unknown. This CDR3 is 14 amino acids long. Trimming removed 3 bases at V and 3 bases at J, with 11 bases between. CDR1 is LGHDT and CDR2 is YNNKEL in the germline V gene (reference sequence). The method was immunoSEQ multiplex PCR; TCRdb's version includes in-frame clones alone and lacks a portion of them. Altogether some 150,000 clones are present, about 93% being singletons, with the ten largest covering 2.8%. This entry belongs to a study of T cell responses to AZD1222 COVID-19 vaccine. Whole-study findings and limits: Clonal diversity was possibly underestimated, and white British individuals and females predominated among donors.

The sequence came from an adult in good health. This chain uses TRBV3-1 (or the pseudogene TRBV3-2) with TRBJ1-1, with D maybe TRBD1 (5 bases). The specimen comprised peripheral blood, sampled on day 0 of MenACWY control vaccination. The DNA for the CDR3 is TGTGCCAGCAGCCATCAGGGAGGGGACACTGAAGCTTTCTTT. The encoded protein is CASSHQGGDTEAFF.